The rows below give T cell receptor beta chains drawn from one sample of a study of T-cell reconstitution after alpha-beta-depleted transplantation in children. Using its own MiXCR run on the PCR reads, TCRdb lists one record per CDR3 protein. Here the sample spans fewer than 550,000 distinct CDR3 sequences, over 9.5% being singletons. The material was PBMCs, obtained before TCRalphabeta/CD19-depleted stem cell transplant. These receptor sequences come from a child aged 2-9 years with inherited bone marrow failure, due to receive a stem cell transplant. CDR3s include the opening cysteine and the closing phenylalanine or tryptophan. D genes are given only for firm matches. Rows may omit the clone size; those that give it use once, few, many or a size class.

D: .; J: TRBJ2-1; V: TRBV14; size: few; CDR3: CASNPQGSHEQFF; DNA: TGTGCCAGCAACCCACAGGGTAGCCATGAGCAGTTCTTC
D: .; J: TRBJ1-1; V: TRBV5-1; size: .; CDR3: CASSLAVPGLGGGPEAFF; DNA: TGCGCCAGCAGCTTGGCGGTCCCGGGCCTCGGGGGGGGGCCTGAAGCTTTCTTT
D: .; J: TRBJ1-2; V: TRBV24-1; size: many; CDR3: CATSATGRYGYTF; DNA: TGTGCCACCAGTGCCACGGGACGGTATGGCTACACCTTC
D: .; J: TRBJ2-3; V: TRBV23-1; size: .; CDR3: CAVFPGALPKKTDTQYF; DNA: TGCGCCGTATTCCCTGGGGCGTTACCTAAGAAGACAGATACGCAGTATTTT
D: TRBD1; J: TRBJ2-7; V: TRBV20-1; size: once; CDR3: CRVPGQGSYEQYF; DNA: TGCAGGGTCCCGGGACAGGGATCCTACGAGCAGTACTTC
D: TRBD1; J: TRBJ2-1; V: TRBV4-3; size: many; CDR3: CASSPRDRGDYNEQFF; DNA: TGCGCCAGCAGCCCCAGGGACAGGGGAGACTACAATGAGCAGTTCTTC
D: TRBD2; J: TRBJ2-3; V: TRBV20-1; size: many; CDR3: CSARVSTSISTDTQYF; DNA: TGCAGTGCTAGAGTCTCGACTAGCATTAGCACAGATACGCAGTATTTT
D: .; J: TRBJ1-1; V: TRBV4-2; size: .; CDR3: CASSQDGGGVAMNTEAFF; DNA: TGTGCCAGCAGCCAAGATGGAGGAGGGGTTGCGATGAACACTGAAGCTTTCTTT
D: .; J: TRBJ2-1; V: TRBV6-5; size: many; CDR3: CASSYQDSNNEQFF; DNA: TGTGCCAGCAGTTACCAAGACAGTAACAATGAGCAGTTCTTC
D: .; J: TRBJ2-1; V: TRBV28; size: .; CDR3: CASSFSVGVYNEQFF; DNA: TGTGCCAGCAGTTTCTCCGTGGGGGTCTACAATGAGCAGTTCTTC
D: .; J: TRBJ2-1; V: TRBV7-9; size: .; CDR3: CASSSERVNYNEQFF; DNA: TGTGCCAGCAGCTCCGAGAGGGTCAACTACAATGAGCAGTTCTTC
D: .; J: TRBJ1-2; V: TRBV5-4; size: .; CDR3: CASSLDLDGYTF; DNA: TGTGCCAGCAGCTTGGATCTGGATGGCTACACCTTC
D: .; J: TRBJ2-4; V: TRBV11-2; size: many; CDR3: CASSLVSGGLKNIQYF; DNA: TGTGCCAGCAGCTTAGTGTCTGGGGGGCTTAAAAACATTCAGTACTTC
D: .; J: TRBJ2-5; V: TRBV12-3/TRBV12-4; size: many; CDR3: CASSQTRDRQETQYF; DNA: TGTGCCAGCAGCCAAACCCGGGACCGGCAAGAGACCCAGTACTTC
D: TRBD1; J: TRBJ2-7; V: TRBV11-2; size: few; CDR3: CASSLSGQSSYEQYF; DNA: TGTGCCAGCAGCTTATCGGGACAGTCCTCCTACGAGCAGTACTTC
D: .; J: TRBJ2-5; V: TRBV7-9; size: many; CDR3: CASSFPFGGETQYF; DNA: TGTGCCAGCAGCTTCCCCTTCGGGGGAGAGACCCAGTACTTC
D: .; J: TRBJ1-1; V: TRBV12-3/TRBV12-4; size: .; CDR3: CASSRSTEAFF; DNA: TGTGCCAGCAGTCGTTCTACTGAAGCTTTCTTT
D: TRBD1; J: TRBJ2-3; V: TRBV11-2; size: many; CDR3: CASSLVWTGGTRPTDTQYF; DNA: TGTGCCAGCAGCTTAGTATGGACAGGGGGTACAAGGCCCACAGATACGCAGTATTTT
D: .; J: TRBJ2-7; V: TRBV29-1; size: .; CDR3: CSVEEDDYEQYF; DNA: TGCAGCGTTGAGGAGGACGACTACGAGCAGTACTTC
D: .; J: TRBJ2-1; V: TRBV20-1; size: many; CDR3: CSARYPEWNEQFF; DNA: TGCAGTGCTAGATACCCGGAATGGAATGAGCAGTTCTTC
D: .; J: TRBJ2-1; V: TRBV5-5; size: many; CDR3: CASSLLGGLQSYNEQFF; DNA: TGTGCCAGCAGCTTGTTGGGTGGCTTGCAGTCCTACAATGAGCAGTTCTTC
D: .; J: TRBJ1-2; V: TRBV24-1; size: many; CDR3: CATSDRNLDGKYGYTF; DNA: TGTGCCACCAGTGACCGAAACCTGGACGGAAAATATGGCTACACCTTC
D: TRBD2; J: TRBJ2-3; V: TRBV11-2; size: many; CDR3: CASSAPLAGTDTQYF; DNA: TGTGCCAGCAGCGCCCCCCTAGCGGGCACAGATACGCAGTATTTT
D: .; J: TRBJ2-1; V: TRBV6-2/TRBV6-3; size: many; CDR3: CATLSYNEQFF; DNA: TGTGCCACCCTCTCCTACAATGAGCAGTTCTTC
D: TRBD2; J: TRBJ2-5; V: TRBV7-6; size: many; CDR3: CASSLVGTSGTQETQYF; DNA: TGTGCCAGCAGCTTAGTAGGGACTAGCGGGACCCAAGAGACCCAGTACTTC
D: .; J: TRBJ1-4; V: TRBV5-6; size: many; CDR3: CASRPAGATNEKLFF; DNA: TGTGCCAGCAGGCCCGCCGGTGCAACTAATGAAAAACTGTTTTTT
D: TRBD2; J: TRBJ2-7; V: TRBV20-1; size: few; CDR3: CSALDSGRASGEQYF; DNA: TGCAGTGCTCTTGATAGCGGGAGGGCCTCAGGAGAGCAGTACTTC
D: TRBD1; J: TRBJ1-3; V: TRBV20-1; size: .; CDR3: CSARDGTAGNTIYF; DNA: TGCAGTGCTAGAGACGGGACAGCTGGAAACACCATATATTTT
D: .; J: TRBJ2-7; V: TRBV15; size: .; CDR3: CATSRDLGQGLTSSHF; DNA: TGTGCCACCAGCAGAGATTTAGGGCAGGGACTTACCTCCTCGCACTTC
D: TRBD2; J: TRBJ2-7; V: TRBV20-1; size: few; CDR3: CSARFGREALYEQYF; DNA: TGCAGTGCTAGATTTGGGCGGGAGGCCCTCTACGAGCAGTACTTC
D: .; J: TRBJ2-1; V: TRBV7-9; size: few; CDR3: CASSLVRARNEQFF; DNA: TGTGCCAGCAGCTTAGTGAGGGCCAGGAATGAGCAGTTCTTC
D: .; J: TRBJ2-4; V: TRBV28; size: many; CDR3: CASSPSDRDGNIQYF; DNA: TGTGCCAGCAGTCCCTCGGACAGAGACGGAAACATTCAGTACTTC
D: TRBD2; J: TRBJ2-3; V: TRBV20-1; size: many; CDR3: CSARTGLAVGDTQYF; DNA: TGCAGTGCTAGGACGGGACTAGCGGTTGGGGATACGCAGTATTTT
D: .; J: TRBJ2-7; V: TRBV5-4; size: .; CDR3: CASSWSTDYEQYF; DNA: TGTGCCAGCAGCTGGTCCACGGACTACGAGCAGTACTTC
D: TRBD2; J: TRBJ2-1; V: TRBV14; size: few; CDR3: CASSQGGRSPYNEQFF; DNA: TGTGCCAGCAGCCAAGGCGGGAGGAGCCCTTACAATGAGCAGTTCTTC
D: .; J: TRBJ1-1; V: TRBV20-1; size: many; CDR3: CSASPYLNTEAFF; DNA: TGCAGTGCTTCGCCCTACTTGAACACTGAAGCTTTCTTT
D: TRBD1; J: TRBJ1-2; V: TRBV4-3; size: many; CDR3: CASSQVGQGEFGYTF; DNA: TGCGCCAGCAGCCAAGTGGGACAGGGAGAGTTCGGCTACACCTTC
D: .; J: TRBJ2-6; V: TRBV7-9; size: many; CDR3: CASSGRDTFGANVLTF; DNA: TGTGCCAGCAGCGGCCGGGACACCTTTGGGGCCAACGTCCTGACTTTC
D: .; J: TRBJ1-1; V: TRBV19; size: .; CDR3: CASSPFEGEAFF; DNA: TGTGCCAGTAGCCCCTTCGAGGGTGAAGCTTTCTTT
D: .; J: TRBJ1-3; V: TRBV28; size: few; CDR3: CVSSLYRSVHSGNTIYF; DNA: TGTGTCAGCAGTTTATATCGGAGCGTTCACTCTGGAAACACCATATATTTT
D: .; J: TRBJ1-2; V: TRBV18; size: few; CDR3: CASSPLAGAADGYTF; DNA: TGTGCCAGCTCACCACTCGCAGGGGCGGCTGATGGCTACACCTTC